These 18 T cell receptor beta chains share one sample of origin, sequenced in a study of blood T cells in healthy people across ages. Then a second PCR, running about 7 to 11 cycles, was carried out with a sample-barcoded 5' primer and a J-beta primer mix. Using its own MiXCR run on the 5' RACE reads, TCRdb lists one record per CDR3 protein. The table has 750,000 to 950,000 distinct CDR3 sequences, 25% to 35% seen once. This sample also belongs to another study, concerning T cells of mothers and their children.

Source material: blood. These receptors all stem from a woman between 40 and 55 years old in good health.

This clonotype came up many times. This chain links TRBV7-2 with TRBJ2-3; 8 bases line up with TRBD2. Per germline, CDR1 SGHTA and CDR2 FQGNSA. The CDR3 extends over 15 amino acids. The J segment lost 1 base and the V segment lost 5 bases, leaving 5 bases of the junction unmatched. CDR3 bases: TGTGCCAGCAGCCTCGGGGGGGCGGGCACAGATACGCAGTATTTT. Translated: CASSLGGAGTDTQYF.

This clonotype was picked up many times. The germline gene is not matched at one end of the junction; a read error may be the cause. The V call is TRBV12-3 or TRBV12-4, the J call TRBJ2-5; tentatively, D is TRBD1 or TRBD2 (5 bases each). This CDR3 spans 13 amino acids. This chain's CDR3 is CASRPGHQETQYF. CDR3 nucleotides: TGCGCCAGCAGACCGGGACACCAAGAGACCCAGTACTTC.

This clonotype was counted between two and nine times. The V and J genes are TRBV6-4 and TRBJ1-1; no reliable D call. There are 14 residues in the CDR3. Germline loops: CDR1 MRHNA, CDR2 SNTAGT. V lost 0 bases and J lost 1, with 6 bases in between. The CDR3 sequence: CASSDSPENTEAFF. In DNA, the CDR3 is TGTGCCAGCAGTGACTCTCCTGAGAACACTGAAGCTTTCTTT.

This clonotype was seen a few times. The chain is built from TRBV6-5 and TRBJ2-5; D remains unclear. V was pared by 0 bases and J by 2 bases, with 7 bases between. CDR3 length equals 14 residues. Germline lookup yields CDR1 MNHEY and CDR2 SVGAGI. In DNA, the CDR3 is TGTGCCAGCAGTTACTCGGGGAAACAAGAGACCCAGTACTTC. Protein: CASSYSGKQETQYF.

This clonotype was counted ten times or more. This chain links TRBV29-1 with TRBJ2-5, with 7 bases aligning to TRBD2. Trimming took 4 bases from V and 5 from J; bases not matched to a gene: 7. The V gene's germline CDR1 is SQVTM and CDR2 ANQGSEA. The CDR3 contains 13 residues. CDR3 protein: CSVAGRGRETQYF. Here the CDR3 DNA reads TGCAGCGTTGCGGGGAGGGGACGGGAGACCCAGTACTTC.

As for this clonotype: One end of the junction fails to match germline, which may point to a read error. CDR3 DNA sequence: TGTGCCAGCAGCTTGAGGGGGAACTGTGGCTACACCTTC. Translated: CASSLRGNCGYTF. The rearrangement uses TRBV5-5 and TRBJ1-2, with a possible D match to TRBD1 (6 bases). The length of the CDR3 is 13 residues. Germline loops: CDR1 SGHKS, CDR2 YYEKEE (reference sequence).

This clonotype was recorded at least ten times. The chain links TRBV20-1 to TRBJ2-5, with 7 bases matching TRBD1. The CDR3 loop spans 17 amino acids. Germline V gene data show CDR1 as DFQATT and CDR2 as SNEGSKA (reference sequence). Losses at the gene ends were 0 bases for V and 3 bases for J; bases not matched to a gene: 13. The CDR3 DNA is TGCAGTGCTAGAGATGAGTCAAAAATAGGACAGGAAGAGACCCAGTACTTC. Amino acid sequence: CSARDESKIGQEETQYF.

This chain links TRBV9 with TRBJ2-1; the D gene is possibly TRBD1 (6 bases). The CDR3 contains 15 residues. The germline V gene encodes CDR1 SGDLS and CDR2 YYNGEE. The ends were cut back, 4 bases at V and 8 bases at J, with 19 bases in the middle. The CDR3 spells CASSFGTSKGDEQFF. The CDR3 DNA follows: TGTGCCAGCAGCTTTGGGACATCCAAGGGCGATGAGCAGTTCTTC.

This clonotype has only one observation. CDR3 in amino acids: CASRNQPTGNTEAFF. CDR3 in DNA: TGTGCCAGCAGGAACCAACCGACAGGGAACACTGAAGCTTTCTTT. V gene TRBV3-1 combines with J gene TRBJ1-1; possibly TRBD1 for D (6 bases). V lost 6 bases and J 1 base, leaving 15 bases between the germline ends. The CDR3 totals 15 residues. In germline, CDR1 is LGHDT, CDR2 YNNKEL (reference sequence).

CDR3 bases: TGTGCCAGCAGCGCTGTGGAATTCGGTGGCTACACCTTC. Protein: CASSAVEFGGYTF. This sequence joins TRBV7-2 and TRBJ1-2, with no clear D. Trimming removed 5 bases at V and 7 bases at J, with 14 bases between. The CDR3 is made up of 13 amino acids. Germline V CDR1 and CDR2: SGHTA, FQGNSA. Combining the CDR3 with reference TRBV7-2 and TRBJ1-2 gives the whole variable domain GAGVSQSPSNKVTEKGKDVELRCDPISGHTALYWYRQSLGQGLEFLIYFQGNSAPDKSGLPSDRFSAERTGGSVSTLTIQRTQQEDSAVYLCASSAVEFGGYTFGSGTRLTVV.

V and J are TRBV5-6 and TRBJ2-5, with D uncertain. V lost 3 bases and J lost 3, with 12 bases in between. This CDR3 contains 14 residues. Looked up from germline, CDR1 is SGHDT and CDR2 is YYEEEE. The CDR3 nucleotides are TGTGCCAGCAGCTCGGACCTAAACGAAGAGACCCAGTACTTC. As protein: CASSSDLNEETQYF.

This clonotype has a handful of counts. The chain joins TRBV20-1 to TRBJ2-5, with 8 bases that match TRBD1. CDR3 size: 13 residues. J lost 5 bases, V lost 5 bases, and 7 bases had no gene match. Germline loops: CDR1 DFQATT, CDR2 SNEGSKA (reference sequence). CDR3 loop: CSARRTGRETQYF. The CDR3, as DNA: TGCAGTGCTCGAAGGACAGGGAGGGAGACCCAGTACTTC.

V gene TRBV28 combines with J gene TRBJ1-4; tentative D call: TRBD1 (5 bases). The CDR3 sequence is 16 residues long. Between the trimmed V and J ends, which lost 4 bases and 4 bases, there was a span of 16 bases. Germline CDR1 reads MDHEN; CDR2 reads SYDVKM. The CDR3 here is CASSWGIGTGNEKLFF. The CDR3 bases are TGTGCCAGCAGTTGGGGGATAGGGACGGGTAATGAAAAACTGTTTTTT.

This clonotype appeared many times. This CDR3 reads CASSPLTSGGFQETQYF. The CDR3 coding sequence is TGTGCCAGCAGCCCCCTCACTAGCGGGGGTTTTCAAGAGACCCAGTACTTC. The V and J genes are TRBV28 and TRBJ2-5, with 11 bases aligning to TRBD2. After removal of 6 bases from V and 2 bases from J, the junction contained 11 bases not matched to a gene. The CDR3 is made up of 17 amino acids. CDR1 and CDR2 (germline): MDHEN, SYDVKM.

This clonotype has more than one count but fewer than ten. The V gene is TRBV12-3 or TRBV12-4, the J gene TRBJ2-2, with 7 positions matching TRBD1. V lost 4 bases, J lost 4 bases, and 3 bases stayed unmatched. CDR3 length: 14 amino acids. CDR3 bases: TGTGCCAGCAGTTACAGGGGCGGCACCGGGGAGCTGTTTTTT. Its protein is CASSYRGGTGELFF.

This clonotype has only a few counts. The rearrangement links TRBV6-1 to TRBJ2-5; either TRBD1 or TRBD2 may supply D (5 bases each). Germline V gene lookup returns CDR1 MNHNS and CDR2 SASEGT. V dropped 4 bases and J dropped 5 bases, with 17 bases sitting between them. The CDR3 runs to 15 residues. The CDR3 DNA sequence: TGTGCCAGCAGTGGAGGGGATCTAAGGCAGGAGACCCAGTACTTC. It is translated as CASSGGDLRQETQYF.

This clonotype was counted only a few times. The chain combines TRBV7-8 with TRBJ1-2, with D tentatively TRBD1 (6 bases). Germline V CDR1 and CDR2: SGHVS, FQNEAQ. Trimming pared 9 bases from V and 4 bases from J, leaving 15 bases between. This CDR3 has 13 residues. CDR3 residues: CASSGGLGYGYTF. CDR3 DNA: TGTGCCAGTAGTGGGGGGCTCGGCTATGGCTACACCTTC.

In this sample, this clonotype turned up many times. The chain recombines TRBV7-2 with TRBJ2-7; D not resolved. Germline assignment: CDR1 SGHTA and CDR2 FQGNSA. The CDR3 totals 13 residues. Trimming stripped 1 base from V and 0 bases from J, with 4 bases between. This CDR3 reads CASSLVNSYEQYF. The CDR3 DNA reads TGTGCCAGCAGCTTAGTGAACTCCTACGAGCAGTACTTC.